Listed here are 10 T cell receptor beta chains from one sample, sequenced in a study of somatic mutations in cytotoxic T cells in rheumatoid arthritis. The method was immunoSEQ multiplex PCR; TCRdb's version includes in-frame clones alone and lacks a portion of them. The table shows 20,000 or so clones, with over 70% occurring only once. The material sequenced was CD8+ T cells sorted from blood. The receptor source for this set is a woman in her forties or fifties in good health.

The J gene is TRBJ2-3, the V gene TRBV14, with D hard to call. Germline V gene data show CDR1 as SGHDN and CDR2 as FVKESK. V lost 7 bases and J 5 bases, leaving 4 bases between the germline ends. This CDR3 has 10 amino acids. CDR3 bases: TGTGCCAGCAAGGGAGATACGCAGTATTTT. Protein product: CASKGDTQYF.

This chain joins TRBV2 and TRBJ2-7, with 11 bases fitting TRBD1. Trimming cost V 5 bases and J 7 bases; bases outside gene matches: 4. Germline V gene lookup returns CDR1 SNHLY and CDR2 FYNNEI. CDR3 length: 13 residues. Written as DNA, the CDR3 is TGTGCCAGCAGTCCGGGACAGGGGGAGGAGCAGTACTTC. Translation: CASSPGQGEEQYF.

V is TRBV7-9 and J is TRBJ2-2; the match to TRBD1 covers 7 bases. Germline CDR1 is SEHNR and CDR2 is FQNEAQ (reference sequence). CDR3 length: 17 residues. J gave up 0 bases and V 4 bases, and 8 bases lay outside the gene matches. The CDR3 spells CASSSTDRAANTGELFF. The CDR3, as DNA: TGTGCCAGCAGCTCGACCGACAGGGCCGCGAACACCGGGGAGCTGTTTTTT.

V is TRBV9 and J is TRBJ2-3; D uncertain. The germline CDR1 and CDR2 sequences are SGDLS and YYNGEE. The CDR3 has 16 residues. V was cut by 0 bases and J by 1 base, with 12 bases left in between. CDR3 sequence (DNA): TGTGCCAGCAGCGTAGGGCCCTTTCTCGGCACAGATACGCAGTATTTT. It yields the protein CASSVGPFLGTDTQYF.

The chain links TRBV19 to TRBJ1-1, with D unclear. Trimming took off 8 bases at V and 4 bases at J, with 8 bases between the two ends. The CDR3 spans 11 residues. CDR1 and CDR2 from the germline V gene are LNHDA and SQIVND (reference sequence). In DNA form, the CDR3 reads TGTGCCAGTTCGGAGGCCACTGAAGCTTTCTTT. Protein product: CASSEATEAFF.

The V and J genes are TRBV9 and TRBJ2-2; the D gene could be TRBD1 or TRBD2 (5 bases each). CDR1 and CDR2 from the germline V gene are SGDLS and YYNGEE. The V gene lost 2 bases and the J gene lost 1 base, with 18 bases spanning the gap. The CDR3 has 18 residues. The CDR3 spells CASSVPTTGTQNTGELFF. CDR3 coding DNA: TGTGCCAGCAGCGTTCCGACCACCGGGACGCAGAACACCGGGGAGCTGTTTTTT.

The chain carries TRBV9 and TRBJ2-1; the match to TRBD2 covers 8 bases. Per germline, CDR1 SGDLS and CDR2 YYNGEE. V lost 3 bases to trimming and J lost 7 bases; unmatched junction nucleotides: 9. This CDR3 region has 15 residues. The CDR3 DNA follows: TGTGCCAGCAGCGCTACCGGGACTAGTCGGAATGAGCAGTTCTTC. Translated: CASSATGTSRNEQFF.

This clone was found a few times. J is TRBJ1-5 and V is TRBV18; 8 nucleotides line up with TRBD1. V lost 3 bases and J lost 12; bases outside the gene matches: 16. This CDR3 is built from 16 residues. The V gene's germline CDR1 is KGHSH and CDR2 LQKENI. DNA for the CDR3: TGTGCCAGCTCACCTTCGGACAGGGCGGCCCAGATGAGCCAGCATTTT. This sequence encodes CASSPSDRAAQMSQHF.

The genes are TRBV7-9 and TRBJ2-1; D gene unclear. The CDR3 covers 15 residues. Germline CDR1 SEHNR, CDR2 FQNEAQ (reference sequence). The V end lost 5 bases, the J end lost 0 bases, and 11 bases lay between the germline ends. This CDR3 is CASSTAEYSYNEQFF. CDR3 nucleotides: TGTGCCAGCAGCACCGCGGAGTACTCCTACAATGAGCAGTTCTTC.

V usage is TRBV5-1 and J usage is TRBJ2-7, with D uncertain. The CDR3 totals 13 residues. V was pared by 4 bases and J by 7 bases, with 15 bases between. Germline V gives CDR1 SGHRS, CDR2 YFSETQ. Written as DNA, the CDR3 is TGCGCCAGCAGCCACCGGGTCTCACAGGAGCAGTACTTC. It yields the protein CASSHRVSQEQYF. The full variable domain, its missing parts supplied by reference TRBV5-1 and TRBJ2-7, is KAGVTQTPRYLIKTRGQQVTLSCSPISGHRSVSWYQQTPGQGLQFLFEYFSETQRNKGNFPGRFSGRQFSNSRSEMNVSTLELGDSALYLCASSHRVSQEQYFGPGTRLTVT.